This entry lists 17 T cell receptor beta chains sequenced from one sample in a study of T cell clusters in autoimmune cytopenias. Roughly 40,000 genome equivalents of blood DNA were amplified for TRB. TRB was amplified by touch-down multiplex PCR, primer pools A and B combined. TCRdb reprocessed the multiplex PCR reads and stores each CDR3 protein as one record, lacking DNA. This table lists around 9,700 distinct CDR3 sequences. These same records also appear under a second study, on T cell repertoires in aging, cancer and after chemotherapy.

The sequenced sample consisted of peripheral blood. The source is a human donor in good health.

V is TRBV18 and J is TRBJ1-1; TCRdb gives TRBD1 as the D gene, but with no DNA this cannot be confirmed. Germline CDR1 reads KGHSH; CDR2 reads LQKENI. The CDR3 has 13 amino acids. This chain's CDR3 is CASSQLPTEKAFF.

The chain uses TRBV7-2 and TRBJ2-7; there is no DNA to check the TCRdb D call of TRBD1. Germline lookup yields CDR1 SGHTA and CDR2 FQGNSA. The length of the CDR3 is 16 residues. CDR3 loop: CASSSRTGDLGNEQYF.

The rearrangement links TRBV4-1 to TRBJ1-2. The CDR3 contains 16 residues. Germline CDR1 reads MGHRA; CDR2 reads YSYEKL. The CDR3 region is CASSQDISARIYGYTF.

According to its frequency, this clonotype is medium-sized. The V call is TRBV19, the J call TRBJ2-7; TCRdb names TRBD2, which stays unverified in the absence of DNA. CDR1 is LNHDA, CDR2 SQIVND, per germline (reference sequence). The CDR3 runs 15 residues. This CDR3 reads CASSGVADIDYEQYF.

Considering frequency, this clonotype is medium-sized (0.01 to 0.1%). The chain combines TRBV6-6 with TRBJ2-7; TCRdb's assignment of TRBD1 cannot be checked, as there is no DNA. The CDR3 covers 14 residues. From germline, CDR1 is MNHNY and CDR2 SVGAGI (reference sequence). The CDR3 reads CASSYSIAGSEQYF.

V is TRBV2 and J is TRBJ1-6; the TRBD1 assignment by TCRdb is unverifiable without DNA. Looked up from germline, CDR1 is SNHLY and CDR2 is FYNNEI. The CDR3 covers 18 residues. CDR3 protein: CASRKTGVPSSYNSPLHF.

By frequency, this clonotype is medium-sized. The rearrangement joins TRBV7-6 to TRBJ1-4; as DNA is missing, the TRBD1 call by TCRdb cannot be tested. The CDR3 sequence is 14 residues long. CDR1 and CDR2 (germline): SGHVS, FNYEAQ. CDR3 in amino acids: CASSFGTANEKLFF. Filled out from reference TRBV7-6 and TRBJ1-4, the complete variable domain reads GAGVSQSPRYKVTKRGQDVALRCDPISGHVSLYWYRQALGQGPEFLTYFNYEAQQDKSGLPNDRFSAERPEGSISTLTIQRTEQRDSAMYRCASSFGTANEKLFFGSGTQLSVL.

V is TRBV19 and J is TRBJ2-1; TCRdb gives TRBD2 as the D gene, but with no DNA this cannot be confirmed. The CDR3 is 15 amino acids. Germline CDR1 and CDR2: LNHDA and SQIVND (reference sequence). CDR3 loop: CATKPALAAYREQFF. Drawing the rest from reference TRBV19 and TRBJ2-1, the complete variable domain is DGGITQSPKYLFRKEGQNVTLSCEQNLNHDAMYWYRQDPGQGLRLIYYSQIVNDFQKGDIAEGYSVSREKKESFPLTVTSAQKNPTAFYLCATKPALAAYREQFFGPGTRLTVL.

CDR3 region: CASSFKLGDRQDNYAYEQYF. The chain combines TRBV28 with TRBJ2-7; there is no DNA to check the TCRdb D call of TRBD1. Looked up from germline, CDR1 is MDHEN and CDR2 is SYDVKM. CDR3 length: 20 amino acids.

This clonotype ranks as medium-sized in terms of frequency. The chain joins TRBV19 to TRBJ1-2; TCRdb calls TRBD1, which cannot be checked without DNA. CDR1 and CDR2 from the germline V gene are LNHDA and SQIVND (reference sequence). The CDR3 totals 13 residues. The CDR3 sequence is CASSRQGTYGYTF.

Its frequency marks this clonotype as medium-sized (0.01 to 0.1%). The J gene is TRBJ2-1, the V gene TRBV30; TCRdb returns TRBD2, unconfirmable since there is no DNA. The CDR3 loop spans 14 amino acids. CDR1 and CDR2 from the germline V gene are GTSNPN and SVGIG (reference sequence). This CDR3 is CAWKAGLAIDEQFF.

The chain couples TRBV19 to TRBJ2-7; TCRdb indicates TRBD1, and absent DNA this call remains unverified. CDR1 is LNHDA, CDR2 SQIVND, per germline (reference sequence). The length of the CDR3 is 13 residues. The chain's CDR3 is CARSRDRGREQYF.

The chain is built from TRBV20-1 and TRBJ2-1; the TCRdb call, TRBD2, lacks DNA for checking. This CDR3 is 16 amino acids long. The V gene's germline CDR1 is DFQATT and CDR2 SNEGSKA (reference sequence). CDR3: CSARVGIAGGLNEQFF.

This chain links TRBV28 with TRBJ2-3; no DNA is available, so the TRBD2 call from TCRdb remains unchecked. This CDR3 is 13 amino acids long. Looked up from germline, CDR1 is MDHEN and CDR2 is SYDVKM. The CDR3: CATPGSGGDTQYF. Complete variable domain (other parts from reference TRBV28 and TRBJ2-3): DVKVTQSSRYLVKRTGEKVFLECVQDMDHENMFWYRQDPGLGLRLIYFSYDVKMKEKGDIPEGYSVSREKKERFSLILESASTNQTSMYLCATPGSGGDTQYFGPGTRLTVL.

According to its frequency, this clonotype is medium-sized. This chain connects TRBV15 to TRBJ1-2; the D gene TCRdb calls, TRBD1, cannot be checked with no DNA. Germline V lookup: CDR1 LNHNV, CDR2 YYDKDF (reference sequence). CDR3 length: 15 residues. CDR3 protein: CATSRARQGAYGYTF.

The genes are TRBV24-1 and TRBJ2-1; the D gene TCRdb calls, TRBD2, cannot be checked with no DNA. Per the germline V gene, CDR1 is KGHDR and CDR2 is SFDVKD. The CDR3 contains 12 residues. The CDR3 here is CVVAGEYNEQFF.

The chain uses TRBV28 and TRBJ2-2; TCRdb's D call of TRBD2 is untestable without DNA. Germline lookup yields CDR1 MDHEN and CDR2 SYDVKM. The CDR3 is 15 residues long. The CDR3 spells CASSRAYGYTGELFF.